A selection of T cell receptor beta chains follows, all from one sample in a study of blood T cells in healthy people across ages. MiXCR, applied by TCRdb to the 5' RACE reads, yields one record per CDR3 protein. The table shows 600,000 to 850,000 distinct CDR3 sequences, with about 40% occurring only once. What was sequenced was blood. The receptors were sampled from a woman aged 55-69 years in good health. CDR3s include the opening cysteine and the closing phenylalanine or tryptophan. A D gene is named only where the DNA matches it firmly. Size tells how often a clone was seen (once, few, many) or the class of an expanded clone, and some rows leave it out.

J gene	clone size	D gene	V gene	CDR3 protein	CDR3 DNA
TRBJ2-2	-	TRBD2	TRBV3-1	CASSRTRTSGNPTGELFF	TGTGCCAGCAGCCGCACACGGACTAGCGGGAATCCTACCGGGGAGCTGTTTTTT
TRBJ2-3	few	TRBD2	TRBV30	CAWSELAGGQTDTQYF	TGTGCCTGGAGTGAGCTAGCGGGGGGGCAAACAGATACGCAGTATTTT
TRBJ2-1	many	-	TRBV6-2/TRBV6-3	CASSYLGNNEQFF	TGTGCCAGCAGTTACCTAGGTAACAATGAGCAGTTCTTC
TRBJ2-5	many	-	TRBV3-1	CASSPPVSETQYF	TGTGCCAGCAGCCCCCCTGTTTCGGAGACCCAGTACTTC
TRBJ1-2	many	-	TRBV6-5	CASSTTGFSYTF	TGTGCCAGCAGTACGACAGGTTTTAGCTACACCTTC
TRBJ1-2	-	-	TRBV5-8	CASSPGRLTNYGYTF	TGTGCCAGCAGCCCTGGACGTCTTACTAACTATGGCTACACCTTC
TRBJ2-3	-	-	TRBV20-1	CSAFSTGAQTGTDTQYF	TGCAGTGCCTTCAGCACGGGGGCGCAAACGGGCACAGATACGCAGTATTTT
TRBJ1-1	-	-	TRBV12-3/TRBV12-4	CASSLRTWLEAFF	TGTGCCAGCAGTCTAAGGACATGGCTTGAAGCTTTCTTT
TRBJ1-6	many	TRBD1	TRBV12-3/TRBV12-4	CASSSSGTDNSPLHF	TGTGCCAGCAGTTCCTCCGGGACAGATAATTCACCCCTCCACTTT
TRBJ2-7	-	-	TRBV20-1	CSASKPYTDFLSYEQYF	TGCAGTGCTAGTAAGCCCTATACTGACTTCCTCTCCTACGAGCAGTACTTC
TRBJ1-2	-	TRBD1	TRBV20-1	CSAREGTGANVYGYTF	TGCAGTGCTAGAGAGGGGACAGGGGCAAATGTTTATGGCTACACCTTC
TRBJ2-3	few	TRBD2	TRBV9	CASSPGLAGGGRYAYF	TGTGCCAGCAGCCCGGGACTAGCGGGAGGGGGGAGATACGCGTATTTT
TRBJ2-1	-	TRBD1	TRBV5-1	CASTMTGGLDKEQFF	TGCGCCAGCACAATGACAGGGGGCTTGGACAAGGAGCAGTTCTTC
TRBJ2-1	-	-	TRBV25-1	CASSSTYKEQFF	TGTGCCAGCAGTAGTACATACAAGGAGCAGTTCTTC
TRBJ1-1	-	TRBD1	TRBV11-1	CASSCRTGGVSEAFF	TGTGCCAGCAGCTGTCGGACAGGGGGCGTCTCTGAAGCTTTCTTT
TRBJ1-2	-	-	TRBV7-9	CASSVSEDRGYTF	TGTGCCAGCAGCGTATCCGAGGATCGGGGCTACACCTTC
TRBJ2-5	-	-	TRBV7-8	CASSAGIQGRETQYF	TGTGCCAGCAGCGCCGGGATTCAGGGGCGAGAGACCCAGTACTTC
TRBJ2-7	few	TRBD1	TRBV6-5	CASSYSWTGNYEQYF	TGTGCCAGCAGTTACTCGTGGACAGGGAACTACGAGCAGTACTTC
TRBJ2-1	-	-	TRBV5-1	CASSLGVLNEQFF	TGCGCCAGCAGCTTGGGGGTCCTAAATGAGCAGTTCTTC
TRBJ2-7	-	TRBD2	TRBV9	CASSKTSGGAYEQYF	TGTGCCAGCAGCAAGACTAGCGGGGGGGCTTATGAGCAGTACTTC
TRBJ2-1	many	-	TRBV28	CASSFKPTYNEQFF	TGTGCCAGCAGTTTTAAACCCACCTACAATGAGCAGTTCTTC
TRBJ2-1	-	TRBD2	TRBV20-1	CSARRTSGNEQFF	TGCAGTGCTAGGAGGACTAGCGGCAATGAGCAGTTCTTC
TRBJ1-5	-	-	TRBV2	CASNLDSQPQHF	TGTGCCAGCAACCTAGACAGCCAGCCCCAGCATTTT
TRBJ2-3	few	TRBD1	TRBV6-2/TRBV6-3	CASRPGTGQSDTQYF	TGTGCCAGCAGGCCCGGGACAGGGCAGTCAGATACGCAGTATTTT
TRBJ1-6	few	TRBD1	TRBV5-1	CASSGGGQNYNSPLHF	TGCGCCAGCAGTGGCGGGGGACAGAACTATAATTCACCCCTCCACTTT
TRBJ2-7	few	-	TRBV6-5	CASSYSKQEGYEQYF	TGTGCCAGCAGTTACTCGAAGCAGGAGGGCTACGAGCAGTACTTC
TRBJ2-4	many	-	TRBV4-3	CASSQGGHVAKAKNIQYF	TGCGCCAGCAGCCAAGGGGGCCATGTGGCGAAGGCCAAAAACATTCAGTACTTC
TRBJ2-2	-	-	TRBV7-9	CASSRRLQSTGELFF	TGTGCCAGCAGCCGCAGACTACAGAGTACCGGGGAGCTGTTTTTT
TRBJ2-3	few	TRBD2	TRBV29-1	CSVETSGGVGTDTQYF	TGCAGCGTTGAGACTAGCGGGGGGGTCGGCACAGATACGCAGTATTTT
TRBJ2-1	many	TRBD1	TRBV5-5	CASSDRDRANNEQFF	TGTGCCAGCAGCGACCGGGACAGGGCCAACAATGAGCAGTTCTTC
TRBJ1-5	few	-	TRBV7-2	CASSFVTASNQPQHF	TGTGCCAGCAGCTTCGTGACAGCGAGCAATCAGCCCCAGCATTTT
TRBJ2-5	-	-	TRBV6-1	CASSEGGTWDETQYF	TGTGCCAGCAGTGAAGGCGGGACTTGGGACGAGACCCAGTACTTC
TRBJ2-5	few	TRBD2	TRBV10-3	CATGLAGPEETQYF	TGTGCCACCGGACTAGCGGGGCCAGAAGAGACCCAGTACTTC
TRBJ2-2	-	-	TRBV7-2	CASSLLLPPGTGELFF	TGTGCCAGCAGCTTACTACTCCCCCCAGGGACCGGGGAGCTGTTTTTT